A single sample is the source of the 5 T cell receptor beta chains below, sequenced in a study of cytomegalovirus exposure and HLA in healthy donors. A multiplex PCR was run with 60 Vbeta primers and 13 Jbeta primers. This table comes from immunoSEQ multiplex PCR, and its TCRdb copy is limited to in-frame clones, with some not included. Of about 130,000 clones detected, around four fifths appear once; the ten largest clones hold around 5%. The sequenced sample was PBMCs. Receptor source: a man aged 25-40 years in good health.

This sequence joins TRBV6-1 and TRBJ2-7, with a possible D match to TRBD1 (6 bases). Germline CDR1 and CDR2: MNHNS and SASEGT. V dropped 3 bases and J dropped 0 bases, with 18 bases sitting between them. This CDR3 spans 17 amino acids. The CDR3 nucleotides are TGTGCCAGCAGTGACCCTCTTCGGGACACCTACTCCTACGAGCAGTACTTC. The encoded protein is CASSDPLRDTYSYEQYF.

In the case of this clone: One junction end does not reproduce the germline sequence, and a read error may be involved. CDR3: CSSSSASTGTQYF. The CDR3 nucleotides read TGTTCCAGCAGCTCCGCCTCAACAGGGACCCAGTACTTC. The chain carries TRBV7-9 and TRBJ2-5; D may be TRBD1 (5 bases). The CDR3 covers 13 residues. CDR1 SEHNR and CDR2 FQNEAQ come from the germline V gene (reference sequence).

This chain links TRBV14 with TRBJ2-7; 9 bases line up with TRBD1. The CDR3 is 18 amino acids. CDR1 SGHDN and CDR2 FVKESK come from the germline V gene. Trimming took 1 base from V and 4 from J; bases not matched to a gene: 14. DNA for the CDR3: TGTGCCAGCAGCCAAGCCCTGAGGCCCGGGACAGGGAGGTACGAGCAGTACTTC. Protein sequence: CASSQALRPGTGRYEQYF. Combining the CDR3 with reference TRBV14 and TRBJ2-7 gives the whole variable domain EAGVTQFPSHSVIEKGQTVTLRCDPISGHDNLYWYRRVMGKEIKFLLHFVKESKQDESGMPNNRFLAERTGGTYSTLKVQPAELEDSGVYFCASSQALRPGTGRYEQYFGPGTRLTVT.

This chain uses TRBV9 with TRBJ2-4; TRBD2 aligns across 14 bases. In germline, CDR1 is SGDLS, CDR2 YYNGEE. The CDR3 consists of 18 residues. V shed 0 bases, J shed 1 base, and the junction held 3 bases outside the gene matches. As DNA, the CDR3 is TGTGCCAGCAGCGTAGGACTAGCGGGAGGGCGGGCCAAAAACATTCAGTACTTC. Protein: CASSVGLAGGRAKNIQYF.

The rearrangement uses TRBV10-2 and TRBJ2-7; 10 bases match TRBD1. CDR1 WSHSY and CDR2 SAAADI come from the germline V gene. V was pared by 7 bases and J by 2 bases, with 5 bases of the junction left unmatched. The CDR3 runs to 14 residues. The CDR3 sequence is CASTRQGAAYEQYF. The CDR3 nucleotides read TGCGCCAGCACCAGACAGGGGGCGGCCTACGAGCAGTACTTC.